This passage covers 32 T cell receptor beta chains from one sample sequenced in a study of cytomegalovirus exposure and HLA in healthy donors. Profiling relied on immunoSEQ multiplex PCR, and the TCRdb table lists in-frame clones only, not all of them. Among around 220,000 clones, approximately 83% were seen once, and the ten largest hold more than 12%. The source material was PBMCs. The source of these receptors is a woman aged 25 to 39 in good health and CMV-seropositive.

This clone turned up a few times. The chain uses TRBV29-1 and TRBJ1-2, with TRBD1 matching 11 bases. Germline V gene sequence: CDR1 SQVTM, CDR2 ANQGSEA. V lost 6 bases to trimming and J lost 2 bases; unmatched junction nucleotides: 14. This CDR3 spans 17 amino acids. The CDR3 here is CSVVGRTGGDFNYGYTF. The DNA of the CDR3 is TGCAGCGTCGTTGGGCGGACAGGGGGCGACTTCAACTATGGCTACACCTTC.

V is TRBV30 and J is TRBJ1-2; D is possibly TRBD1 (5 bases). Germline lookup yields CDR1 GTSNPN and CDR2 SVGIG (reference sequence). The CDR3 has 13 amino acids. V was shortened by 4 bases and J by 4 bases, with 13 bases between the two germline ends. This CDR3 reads CAWTIGARYGYTF. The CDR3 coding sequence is TGTGCCTGGACTATCGGGGCCCGCTATGGCTACACCTTC.

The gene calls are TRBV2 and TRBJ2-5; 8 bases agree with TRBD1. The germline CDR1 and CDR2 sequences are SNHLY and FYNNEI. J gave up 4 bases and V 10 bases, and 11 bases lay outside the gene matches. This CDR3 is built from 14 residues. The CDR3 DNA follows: TGTGCCATACCGGGACAGGCCATGGGAGAGACCCAGTACTTC. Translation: CAIPGQAMGETQYF. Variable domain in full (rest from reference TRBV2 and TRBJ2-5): EPEVTQTPSHQVTQMGQEVILRCVPISNHLYFYWYRQILGQKVEFLVSFYNNEISEKSEIFDDQFSVERPDGSNFTLKIRSTKLEDSAMYFCAIPGQAMGETQYFGPGTRLLVL.

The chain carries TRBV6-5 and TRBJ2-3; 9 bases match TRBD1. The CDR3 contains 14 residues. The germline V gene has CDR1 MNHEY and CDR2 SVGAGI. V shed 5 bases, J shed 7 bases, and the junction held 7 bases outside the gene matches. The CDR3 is CASSPGTGKHTQYF. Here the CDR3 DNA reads TGTGCCAGCAGTCCTGGGACAGGGAAGCATACGCAGTATTTT.

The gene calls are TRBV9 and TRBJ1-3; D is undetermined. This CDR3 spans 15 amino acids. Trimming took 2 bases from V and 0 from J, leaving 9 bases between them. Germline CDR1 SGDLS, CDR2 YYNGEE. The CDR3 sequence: CASSVDLSSGNTIYF. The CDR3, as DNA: TGTGCCAGCAGCGTGGATCTTAGCTCTGGAAACACCATATATTTT.

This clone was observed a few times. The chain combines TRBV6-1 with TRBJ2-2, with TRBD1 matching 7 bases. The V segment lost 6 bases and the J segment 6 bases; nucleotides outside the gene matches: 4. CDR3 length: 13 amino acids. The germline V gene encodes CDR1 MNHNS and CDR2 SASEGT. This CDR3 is CASRDQGAGELFF. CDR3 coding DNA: TGTGCCAGCAGGGACCAGGGGGCCGGGGAGCTGTTTTTT.

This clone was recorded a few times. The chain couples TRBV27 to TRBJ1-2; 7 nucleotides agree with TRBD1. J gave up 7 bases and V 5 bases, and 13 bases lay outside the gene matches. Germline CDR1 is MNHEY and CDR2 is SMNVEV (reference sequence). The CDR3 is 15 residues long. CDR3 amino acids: CASSLGGDSGGGYTF. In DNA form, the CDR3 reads TGTGCCAGCAGTCTAGGGGGAGATTCAGGGGGTGGCTACACCTTC.

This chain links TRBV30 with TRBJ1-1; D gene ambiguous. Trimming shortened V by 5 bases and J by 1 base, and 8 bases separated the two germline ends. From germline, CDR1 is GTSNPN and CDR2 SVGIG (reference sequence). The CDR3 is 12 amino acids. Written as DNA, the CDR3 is TGTGCCTGGGGGGTTTGGAACACTGAAGCTTTCTTT. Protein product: CAWGVWNTEAFF.

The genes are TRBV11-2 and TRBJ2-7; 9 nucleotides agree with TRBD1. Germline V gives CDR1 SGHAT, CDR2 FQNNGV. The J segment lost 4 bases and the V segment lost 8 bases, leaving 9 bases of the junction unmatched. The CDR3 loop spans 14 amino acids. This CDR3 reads CASHSRDRDYEQYF. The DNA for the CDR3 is TGTGCCAGCCACTCCCGGGACAGGGATTACGAGCAGTACTTC.

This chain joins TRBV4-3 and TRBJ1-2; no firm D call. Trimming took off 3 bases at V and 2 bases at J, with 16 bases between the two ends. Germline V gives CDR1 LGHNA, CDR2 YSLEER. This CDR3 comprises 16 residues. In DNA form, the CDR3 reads TGCGCCAGCAGCCAGGACCCTTTGGTTTCGAACTATGGCTACACCTTC. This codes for CASSQDPLVSNYGYTF.

This CDR3 reads CASSISGPAGSYNEQFF. Here the CDR3 DNA reads TGTGCCAGTAGTATTTCGGGCCCGGCAGGTTCCTACAATGAGCAGTTCTTC. This chain joins TRBV19 and TRBJ2-1; D gene unclear. The length of the CDR3 is 17 residues. Germline assignment: CDR1 LNHDA and CDR2 SQIVND (reference sequence). Trimming took off 3 bases at V and 1 base at J, with 16 bases between the two ends.

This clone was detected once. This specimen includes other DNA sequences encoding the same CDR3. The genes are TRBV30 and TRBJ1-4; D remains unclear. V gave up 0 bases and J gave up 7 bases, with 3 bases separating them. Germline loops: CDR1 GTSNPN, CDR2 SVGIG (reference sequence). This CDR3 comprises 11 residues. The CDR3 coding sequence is TGTGCCTGGAGTGTAAGTGAAAAACTGTTTTTT. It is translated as CAWSVSEKLFF.

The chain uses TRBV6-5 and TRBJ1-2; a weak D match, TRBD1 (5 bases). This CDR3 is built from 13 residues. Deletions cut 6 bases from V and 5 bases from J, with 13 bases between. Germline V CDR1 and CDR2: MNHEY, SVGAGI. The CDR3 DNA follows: TGTGCCAGCAGCCCACGGGGGTGGTATGGCTACACCTTC. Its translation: CASSPRGWYGYTF.

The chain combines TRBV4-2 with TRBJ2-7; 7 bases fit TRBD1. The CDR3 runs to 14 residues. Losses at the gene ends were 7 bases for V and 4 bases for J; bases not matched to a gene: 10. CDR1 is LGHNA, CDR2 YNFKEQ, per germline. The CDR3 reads CASTPDRNPYEQYF. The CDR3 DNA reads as TGTGCCAGCACCCCGGACAGGAACCCGTACGAGCAGTACTTC.

CDR3 in DNA: TGCGCCAGCAGCTCATCCCCCGGTACACAGCCCCAGCATTTT. Its protein product is CASSSSPGTQPQHF. The chain uses TRBV5-1 and TRBJ1-5; no reliable D call. CDR1 is SGHRS and CDR2 is YFSETQ in the germline V gene. V was trimmed by 3 bases and J by 7 bases, leaving 14 bases between them. This CDR3 has 14 amino acids.

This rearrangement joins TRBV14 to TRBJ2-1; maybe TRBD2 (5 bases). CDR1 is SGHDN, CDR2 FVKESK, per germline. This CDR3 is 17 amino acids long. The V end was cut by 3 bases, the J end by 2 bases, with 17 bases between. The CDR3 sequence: CASSQELGGVTYNEQFF. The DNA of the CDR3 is TGTGCCAGCAGCCAGGAACTAGGAGGTGTAACCTACAATGAGCAGTTCTTC.

The CDR3 coding sequence is TGTGCCAGCAGCGTAGGAATGGGAGAGCCCCAGCATTTT. Translated, it gives CASSVGMGEPQHF. The genes are TRBV9 and TRBJ1-5; D ambiguous. CDR3 size: 13 residues. Trimming took off 0 bases at V and 8 bases at J, with 9 bases between the two ends. Germline CDR1 SGDLS, CDR2 YYNGEE.

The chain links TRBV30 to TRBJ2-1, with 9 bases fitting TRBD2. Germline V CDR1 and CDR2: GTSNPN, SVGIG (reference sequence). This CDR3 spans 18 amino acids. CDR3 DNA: TGTGCGAGGAGTACCGGCCGGTGGCTAGCGGGAACGGGCAATGAGCAGTTCTTC. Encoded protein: CARSTGRWLAGTGNEQFF.

CDR3 in amino acids: CASSTGTNQETQYF. The CDR3 bases are TGTGCCAGCAGCACTGGGACCAACCAAGAGACCCAGTACTTC. The chain employs TRBV9 and TRBJ2-5; D may be TRBD1 or TRBD2 (5 bases each). This CDR3 is built from 14 residues. V lost 4 bases and J 0 bases, leaving 10 bases between the germline ends. In germline, CDR1 is SGDLS, CDR2 YYNGEE.

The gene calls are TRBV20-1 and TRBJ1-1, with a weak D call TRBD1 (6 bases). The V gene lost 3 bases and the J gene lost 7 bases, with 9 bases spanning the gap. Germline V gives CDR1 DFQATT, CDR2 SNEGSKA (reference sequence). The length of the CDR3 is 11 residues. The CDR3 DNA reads TGCAGTGCTAGGGGGGGCGGTGAAGCTTTCTTT. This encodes CSARGGGEAFF.

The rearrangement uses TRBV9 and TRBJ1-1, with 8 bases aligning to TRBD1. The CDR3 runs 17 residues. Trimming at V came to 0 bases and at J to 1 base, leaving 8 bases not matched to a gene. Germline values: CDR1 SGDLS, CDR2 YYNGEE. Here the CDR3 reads CASSVGGTGISNTEAFF. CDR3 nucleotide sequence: TGTGCCAGCAGCGTAGGGGGGACAGGTATTTCGAACACTGAAGCTTTCTTT. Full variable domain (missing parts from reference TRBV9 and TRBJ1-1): DSGVTQTPKHLITATGQRVTLRCSPRSGDLSVYWYQQSLDQGLQFLIQYYNGEERAKGNILERFSAQQFPDLHSELNLSSLELGDSALYFCASSVGGTGISNTEAFFGQGTRLTVV.

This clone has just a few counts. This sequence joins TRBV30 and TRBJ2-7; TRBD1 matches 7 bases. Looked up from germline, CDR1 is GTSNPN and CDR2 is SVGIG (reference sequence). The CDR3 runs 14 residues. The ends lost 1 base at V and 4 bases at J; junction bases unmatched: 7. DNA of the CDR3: TGTGCCTGGAGTGCCCGACAGGGACCTTACGAGCAGTACTTC. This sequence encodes CAWSARQGPYEQYF. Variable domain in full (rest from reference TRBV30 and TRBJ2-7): SQTIHQWPATLVQPVGSPLSLECTVEGTSNPNLYWYRQAAGRGLQLLFYSVGIGQISSEVPQNLSASRPQDRQFILSSKKLLLSDSGFYLCAWSARQGPYEQYFGPGTRLTVT.

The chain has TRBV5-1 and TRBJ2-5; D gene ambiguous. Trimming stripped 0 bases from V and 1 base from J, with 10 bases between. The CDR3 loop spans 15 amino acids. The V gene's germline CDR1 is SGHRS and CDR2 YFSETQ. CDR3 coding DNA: TGCGCCAGCAGCTTGGGGCAGGTGATCCAAGAGACCCAGTACTTC. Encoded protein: CASSLGQVIQETQYF.

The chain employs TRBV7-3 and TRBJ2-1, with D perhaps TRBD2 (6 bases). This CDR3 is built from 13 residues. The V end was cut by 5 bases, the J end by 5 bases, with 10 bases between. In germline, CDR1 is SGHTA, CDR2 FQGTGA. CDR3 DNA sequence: TGTGCCAGCAGCCCCCGACTAGACAATGAGCAGTTCTTC. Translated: CASSPRLDNEQFF.

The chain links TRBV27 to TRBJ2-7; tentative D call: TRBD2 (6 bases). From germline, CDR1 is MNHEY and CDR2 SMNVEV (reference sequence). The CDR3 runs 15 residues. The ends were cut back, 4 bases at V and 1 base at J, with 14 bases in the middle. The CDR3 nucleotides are TGTGCCAGCAGTTATGGACTAACCGTTTCCTACGAGCAGTACTTC. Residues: CASSYGLTVSYEQYF.

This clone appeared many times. CDR3: CAGLLADNNEQFF. The CDR3 bases are TGTGCCGGATTGTTGGCAGACAACAATGAGCAGTTCTTC. The rearrangement joins TRBV30 to TRBJ2-1; no definite D call. Germline-derived CDR1 and CDR2 are GTSNPN and SVGIG (reference sequence). This CDR3 region has 13 residues. Trimming stripped 8 bases from V and 5 bases from J, with 16 bases between.

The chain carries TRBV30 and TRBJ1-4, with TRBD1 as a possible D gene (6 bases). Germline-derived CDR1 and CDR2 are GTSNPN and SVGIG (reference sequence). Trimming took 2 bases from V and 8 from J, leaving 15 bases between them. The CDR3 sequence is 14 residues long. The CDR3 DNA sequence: TGTGCCTGGAGTAGGGACACCCGAGGGGAAAAACTGTTTTTT. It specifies CAWSRDTRGEKLFF.

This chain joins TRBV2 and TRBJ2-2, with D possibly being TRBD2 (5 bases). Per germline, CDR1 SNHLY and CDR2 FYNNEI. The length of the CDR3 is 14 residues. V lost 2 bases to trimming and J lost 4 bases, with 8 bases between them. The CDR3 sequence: CASSELGGTGELFF. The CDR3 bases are TGTGCCAGCAGTGAATTAGGAGGCACCGGGGAGCTGTTTTTT.

The CDR3 sequence is CASSNGLTSYNEQFF. For the CDR3, the DNA is TGTGCCAGCAGTAACGGACTGACGTCCTACAATGAGCAGTTCTTC. The chain is built from TRBV5-6 and TRBJ2-1, with D tentatively TRBD2 (5 bases). The CDR3 length is 15 residues. CDR1 is SGHDT and CDR2 is YYEEEE in the germline V gene. Trimming pared 5 bases from V and 1 base from J, leaving 13 bases between. Looking up the rest from reference TRBV5-6 and TRBJ2-1 gives the full variable domain: DAGVTQSPTHLIKTRGQQVTLRCSPKSGHDTVSWYQQALGQGPQFIFQYYEEEERQRGNFPDRFSGHQFPNYSSELNVNALLLGDSALYLCASSNGLTSYNEQFFGPGTRLTVL.

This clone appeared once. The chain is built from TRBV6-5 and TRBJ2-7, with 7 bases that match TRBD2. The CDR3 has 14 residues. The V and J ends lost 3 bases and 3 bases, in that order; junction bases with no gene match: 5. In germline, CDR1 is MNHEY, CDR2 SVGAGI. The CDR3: CASSYGREDYEQYF. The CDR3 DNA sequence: TGTGCCAGCAGTTATGGACGGGAGGACTACGAGCAGTACTTC.

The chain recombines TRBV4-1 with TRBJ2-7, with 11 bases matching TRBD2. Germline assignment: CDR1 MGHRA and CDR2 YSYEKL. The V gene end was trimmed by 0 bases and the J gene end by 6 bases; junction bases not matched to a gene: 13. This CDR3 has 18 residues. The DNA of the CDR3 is TGCGCCAGCAGCCAAGATCAGGCTAGCGGGAGGTCCGTCATCGAGCAGTACTTC. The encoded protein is CASSQDQASGRSVIEQYF.

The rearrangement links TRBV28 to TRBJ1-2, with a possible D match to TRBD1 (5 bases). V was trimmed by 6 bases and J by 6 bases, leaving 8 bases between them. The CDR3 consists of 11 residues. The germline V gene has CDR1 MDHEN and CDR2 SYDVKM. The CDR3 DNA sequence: TGTGCCAGCAGAGGCAGGGATGGCTACACCTTC. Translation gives CASRGRDGYTF.